Only a few counts were recorded for the clone carrying this T cell receptor beta chain. PCR used 60 Vbeta primers and 13 Jbeta primers. Produced via immunoSEQ multiplex PCR; TCRdb's table is partial and in-frame only. The repertoire holds around 130,000 clones, with about 85% as singletons. Per the germline V gene, CDR1 is LGHNA and CDR2 is YNFKEQ. V was clipped by 2 bases and J by 3 bases, with 6 bases between them. This CDR3 region has 13 residues. The data originate from a study of cytomegalovirus exposure and HLA in healthy donors. The clonotype was recovered from a boy aged 5-17 years in good health and CMV-seronegative. The chain employs TRBV4-2 and TRBJ2-3, with a weak D call TRBD2 (6 bases). The source material was PBMCs. The DNA of the CDR3 is TGTGCCAGCAGCCAACTAGCGACAGATACGCAGTATTTT. Its translation: CASSQLATDTQYF.